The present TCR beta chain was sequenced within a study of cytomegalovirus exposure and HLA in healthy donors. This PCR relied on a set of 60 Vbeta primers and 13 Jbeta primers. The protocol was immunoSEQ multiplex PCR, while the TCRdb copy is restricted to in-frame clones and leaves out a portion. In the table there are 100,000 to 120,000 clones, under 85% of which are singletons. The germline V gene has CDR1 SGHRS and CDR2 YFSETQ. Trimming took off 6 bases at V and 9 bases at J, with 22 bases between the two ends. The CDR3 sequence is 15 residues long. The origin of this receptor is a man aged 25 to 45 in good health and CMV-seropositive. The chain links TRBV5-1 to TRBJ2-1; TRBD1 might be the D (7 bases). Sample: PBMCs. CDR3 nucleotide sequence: TGCGCCAGCACTGGAGGGACAGAATACTCTAGTGAGCAGTTCTTC. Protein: CASTGGTEYSSEQFF. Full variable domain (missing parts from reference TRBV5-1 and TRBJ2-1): KAGVTQTPRYLIKTRGQQVTLSCSPISGHRSVSWYQQTPGQGLQFLFEYFSETQRNKGNFPGRFSGRQFSNSRSEMNVSTLELGDSALYLCASTGGTEYSSEQFFGPGTRLTVL.